The present TCR beta chain was sequenced within a study of blood T cell repertoires in COVID-19. At the level of the study: From T cells, B-cell-depleted T cells, or PBMCs came the material, which was cDNA or gDNA.

Per the study methods: Amplification with reference gene primers provided the estimates of nucleated cell counts. Sequenced by immunoSEQ multiplex PCR; TCRdb stores in-frame clones only, minus some. Clone size and the V and J calls come from that table; the DNA yielded D and trimming. Among 300,000 or so clones listed, about 87% were seen once. Sequencing was performed on peripheral blood. The source of this sequence is a woman in her thirties who had recovered from COVID-19.

The CDR3 here is CASRPGTGRETQYF. Written as DNA, the CDR3 is TGTGCCAGCAGACCCGGGACAGGGCGAGAGACCCAGTACTTC. The rearrangement links TRBV2 to TRBJ2-5; 9 bases fit TRBD1. This CDR3 has 14 amino acids. Germline V gives CDR1 SNHLY, CDR2 FYNNEI. The V and J ends lost 6 bases and 4 bases, in that order; junction bases with no gene match: 6.